The clone carrying this TCR beta chain was detected ten times or more. The data stem from a study of Graves' ophthalmopathy and Graves' hyperthyroidism. V gave up 1 base and J gave up 1 base, with 10 bases separating them. The CDR3 sequence is 14 residues long. From germline, CDR1 is GTSNPN and CDR2 SVGIG (reference sequence). As the template, RNA transcripts were used to amplify TCR beta CDR3 regions. RT-PCR in the first round used HTBI primers; a second-round multiplex PCR followed. TCRdb called the multiplex PCR reads again in MiXCR, with one record for every CDR3 protein. This sample has about 480,000 distinct CDR3 sequences, with around 15% found just once. Ophthalmopathic donors had moderate-to-severe activity, CAS ≥3 and NOSPECS ≥4, with disease that had lasted under 3 months.

The receptor comes from a woman in her 30s with Graves' ophthalmopathy. V and J are TRBV30 and TRBJ1-1; D not resolved. The material sequenced was blood. CDR3 in DNA: TGTGCCTGGAGTGCCGGACTCCAGAACACTGAAGCTTTCTTT. Its protein product is CAWSAGLQNTEAFF.